This entry concerns a single T cell receptor (beta chain). What it recognizes is unknown. With 60 Vbeta and 13 Jbeta primers, the PCR was carried out. Method: immunoSEQ multiplex PCR; TCRdb's copy keeps in-frame clones and lacks some. The table shows 100,000 to 150,000 clones, with more than 80% occurring only once. The sample originates from a study of cytomegalovirus exposure and HLA in healthy donors. There are 14 residues in the CDR3. Germline assignment: CDR1 LNHNV and CDR2 YYDKDF (reference sequence). Unmatched junction bases numbered 7, after V lost 9 bases and J lost 5 bases. Overall study results and limits: In vitro checks showed that three CMV-associated chains really do target CMV antigens. Follow-up analysis found HLA locus-dependent TCR association rates, highest for DRB1 and lowest for HLA-C. A later analysis appeared to link common viral pathogens to several of the most significant clusters.

This receptor was obtained from a middle-aged woman in good health and CMV-seropositive. The V and J genes are TRBV15 and TRBJ1-4; 9 bases align to TRBD1. Source material: PBMCs. Here the CDR3 DNA reads TGTGCCACAGCGGACAGGGGATCGAATGAAAAACTGTTTTTT. Translation: CATADRGSNEKLFF.